A selection of T cell receptor beta chains follows, all from one sample in a study of blood T cell repertoires in COVID-19. Profiled with immunoSEQ multiplex PCR; TCRdb holds only in-frame clones, not every one. The sample lists roughly 480,000 clones; 75% to 90% were seen once. Sequences were obtained from peripheral blood. The source is a man between 18 and 35 years old with COVID-19, enrolled during active disease. The CDR3 runs from the conserved cysteine through the conserved F or W. The order of the fields is D gene, clone size, J gene, V gene, CDR3 DNA, CDR3 protein. D genes are given only for firm matches. Size is stated for part of the rows, as once, few or many counts, or as a class when the clone is expanded.

d_call: TRBD2; clone_size: .; j_call: TRBJ2-1; v_call: TRBV19; cdr3_nt: TGTGCCAGTAGTACCGGACTAGCGGGGACTAGCTCCTACAATGAGCAGTTCTTC; cdr3_aa: CASSTGLAGTSSYNEQFF
d_call: TRBD2; clone_size: .; j_call: TRBJ2-3; v_call: TRBV11-1; cdr3_nt: TGTGCCAGCAGCTTAGGGGGTAGCGGGGGAGATACGCAGTATTTT; cdr3_aa: CASSLGGSGGDTQYF
d_call: .; clone_size: .; j_call: TRBJ2-1; v_call: TRBV18; cdr3_nt: TGTGCCAGCTCAGCGACTACCTTCTCCTACAATGAGCAGTTCTTC; cdr3_aa: CASSATTFSYNEQFF
d_call: .; clone_size: .; j_call: TRBJ2-3; v_call: TRBV5-3; cdr3_nt: TGTGCCAGAAGCTTGTTGGGGCCGGGCACAGATACGCAGTATTTT; cdr3_aa: CARSLLGPGTDTQYF
d_call: TRBD1; clone_size: once; j_call: TRBJ1-2; v_call: TRBV19; cdr3_nt: TGTGCCAGTAGTATAGACCGGGACAGCTTTGGCTACACCTTC; cdr3_aa: CASSIDRDSFGYTF
d_call: .; clone_size: .; j_call: TRBJ2-7; v_call: TRBV2; cdr3_nt: TGTGCCAGCATATTTTACCGCGGCGAGCAGTACTTC; cdr3_aa: CASIFYRGEQYF
d_call: .; clone_size: .; j_call: TRBJ2-7; v_call: TRBV4-1; cdr3_nt: TGCGCCAGCAGCCAAAACGCCGGGGGTTTGACCTACGAGCAGTACTTC; cdr3_aa: CASSQNAGGLTYEQYF
d_call: .; clone_size: once; j_call: TRBJ2-7; v_call: TRBV14; cdr3_nt: TGTGCCAGCAGCCAAGAGGGTTTCCGAGGCTCCTACGAGCAGTACTTC; cdr3_aa: CASSQEGFRGSYEQYF
d_call: .; clone_size: .; j_call: TRBJ1-4; v_call: TRBV6-5; cdr3_nt: TGTGCCAGCAGTTCCCTTGGCAGGGAGGGTGAAAAACTGTTTTTT; cdr3_aa: CASSSLGREGEKLFF
d_call: TRBD2; clone_size: .; j_call: TRBJ2-1; v_call: TRBV10-2; cdr3_nt: TGCGCCAGCAGTGATCTAGCGGGAGGGGGATCCTCCTACAATGAGCAGTTCTTC; cdr3_aa: CASSDLAGGGSSYNEQFF
d_call: TRBD2; clone_size: once; j_call: TRBJ2-3; v_call: TRBV3-1/TRBV3-2; cdr3_nt: TGTGCCAGCAGCCAACCGGGACTAGCGGATACGCAGTATTTT; cdr3_aa: CASSQPGLADTQYF
d_call: .; clone_size: .; j_call: TRBJ2-2; v_call: TRBV6-5; cdr3_nt: TGTGCCAGCAGTTACGGGACAGGGGAGCTGTTTTTT; cdr3_aa: CASSYGTGELFF
d_call: .; clone_size: .; j_call: TRBJ2-7; v_call: TRBV15; cdr3_nt: TGTGCCACCAGCAGAGATTCAGTGTGGCAGGTCGACCGCTACGAGCAGTACTTC; cdr3_aa: CATSRDSVWQVDRYEQYF
d_call: .; clone_size: .; j_call: TRBJ2-2; v_call: TRBV15; cdr3_nt: TGTGCCACCAGCAGAGATGTAGGCGGGGTGAACACCGGGGAGCTGTTTTTT; cdr3_aa: CATSRDVGGVNTGELFF
d_call: .; clone_size: .; j_call: TRBJ1-1; v_call: TRBV7-9; cdr3_nt: TGTGCCAGCAGCCTTGACAGGAACACTGAAGCTTTCTTT; cdr3_aa: CASSLDRNTEAFF
d_call: .; clone_size: .; j_call: TRBJ1-2; v_call: TRBV5-1; cdr3_nt: TGCGCCAGCAGCTTGGCGGCAGGTACTAACTATGGCTACACCTTC; cdr3_aa: CASSLAAGTNYGYTF
d_call: .; clone_size: .; j_call: TRBJ1-1; v_call: TRBV18; cdr3_nt: TGTGCCAGCTCGATACAGGGCCTCCCTGAAGCTTTCTTT; cdr3_aa: CASSIQGLPEAFF
d_call: TRBD2; clone_size: .; j_call: TRBJ2-5; v_call: TRBV7-3; cdr3_nt: TGTGCCAGCAGCTTAGGCGGGAGGGTGCAAGAGACCCAGTACTTC; cdr3_aa: CASSLGGRVQETQYF
d_call: TRBD1; clone_size: .; j_call: TRBJ1-4; v_call: TRBV7-9; cdr3_nt: TGTGCCAGCAGCTTGGGACAGGGGGATGAAAAACTGTTTTTT; cdr3_aa: CASSLGQGDEKLFF
d_call: .; clone_size: .; j_call: TRBJ1-2; v_call: TRBV30; cdr3_nt: TGTGCCTGGAATCTACGGGTAGGTGGCTACACCTTC; cdr3_aa: CAWNLRVGGYTF
d_call: TRBD2; clone_size: .; j_call: TRBJ2-2; v_call: TRBV5-1; cdr3_nt: TGCGCCAGCACCCCCCGTCTAGCGGGACCGGGGGCCACCGGGGAGCTGTTTTTT; cdr3_aa: CASTPRLAGPGATGELFF
d_call: TRBD2; clone_size: few; j_call: TRBJ2-1; v_call: TRBV9; cdr3_nt: TGTGCCAGCAGCGCCGGGACTAGTAACAATGAGCAGTTCTTC; cdr3_aa: CASSAGTSNNEQFF
d_call: .; clone_size: once; j_call: TRBJ2-5; v_call: TRBV6-5; cdr3_nt: TGTGCCAGCAGAAGGGGAAAAGAGACCCAGTACTTC; cdr3_aa: CASRRGKETQYF
d_call: TRBD2; clone_size: .; j_call: TRBJ2-7; v_call: TRBV5-1; cdr3_nt: TGCGCCAGCAGCAGCGCTACACTGGGACTAGCGGGAGGGATTAGTGACTACGAGCAGTACTTC; cdr3_aa: CASSSATLGLAGGISDYEQYF
d_call: TRBD2; clone_size: .; j_call: TRBJ2-5; v_call: TRBV12-3/TRBV12-4; cdr3_nt: TGTGCCAGCAGGGAGCGGGAAGCGACCCAGTACTTC; cdr3_aa: CASREREATQYF
d_call: TRBD1; clone_size: .; j_call: TRBJ1-1; v_call: TRBV12-5; cdr3_nt: TGTGCTAGTGGTACTCTCGACAGGGGGCGATTGGCTTTCTTT; cdr3_aa: CASGTLDRGRLAFF
d_call: .; clone_size: few; j_call: TRBJ2-7; v_call: TRBV5-5; cdr3_nt: TGTGCCAGCAGCTTGACAGGGTTTCGGACCTACGAGCAGTACTTC; cdr3_aa: CASSLTGFRTYEQYF
d_call: TRBD1; clone_size: .; j_call: TRBJ2-1; v_call: TRBV27; cdr3_nt: TGTGCCAGCAGGGACAGGGGGCTGGGGGAGCAGTTCTTC; cdr3_aa: CASRDRGLGEQFF
d_call: .; clone_size: .; j_call: TRBJ2-1; v_call: TRBV4-1; cdr3_nt: TGCGCCAGCAGCCTAGCCGCGAGCAATGAGCAGTTCTTC; cdr3_aa: CASSLAASNEQFF
d_call: TRBD2; clone_size: .; j_call: TRBJ2-2; v_call: TRBV7-9; cdr3_nt: TGTGCCAGCAGCAACGGACTAGCGGGAGGGGCCGGGGAGCTGTTTTTT; cdr3_aa: CASSNGLAGGAGELFF
d_call: .; clone_size: .; j_call: TRBJ2-1; v_call: TRBV29-1; cdr3_nt: TGCAGCGTTGAAGGTCGCGCCTACAATGAGCAGTTCTTC; cdr3_aa: CSVEGRAYNEQFF
d_call: TRBD2; clone_size: .; j_call: TRBJ2-3; v_call: TRBV7-9; cdr3_nt: TGCTCGGAGGAGCGGGAACTAAATACGCAGTATTTT; cdr3_aa: CSEERELNTQYF
d_call: TRBD2; clone_size: .; j_call: TRBJ2-3; v_call: TRBV30; cdr3_nt: TGTGCCTGGAGTGACAGCGGGAGGTTTTTGGATACGCAGTATTTT; cdr3_aa: CAWSDSGRFLDTQYF
d_call: TRBD1; clone_size: .; j_call: TRBJ2-7; v_call: TRBV27; cdr3_nt: TGTGCCAGCAGTAGGGGACAGGGCTCAATCTACGAGCAGTACTTC; cdr3_aa: CASSRGQGSIYEQYF
d_call: .; clone_size: .; j_call: TRBJ2-7; v_call: TRBV6-2/TRBV6-3; cdr3_nt: TGTGCCAGCAGCCCCGGGGGAGGCCCCTACGAGCAGTACTTC; cdr3_aa: CASSPGGGPYEQYF
d_call: TRBD1; clone_size: .; j_call: TRBJ2-2; v_call: TRBV2; cdr3_nt: TGTGCCAGCAGGGGGGACAGTAACACCGGGGAGCTGTTTTTT; cdr3_aa: CASRGDSNTGELFF
d_call: .; clone_size: .; j_call: TRBJ2-5; v_call: TRBV27; cdr3_nt: TGTGCCAGCAGGGCAACAGGGCAAGAGACCCAGTACTTC; cdr3_aa: CASRATGQETQYF
d_call: TRBD1; clone_size: .; j_call: TRBJ1-5; v_call: TRBV5-8; cdr3_nt: TGTGCGTCCGGGGGGGACAGGGGGAATCAGCCCCAGCATTTT; cdr3_aa: CASGGDRGNQPQHF
d_call: TRBD1; clone_size: .; j_call: TRBJ2-2; v_call: TRBV10-1; cdr3_nt: TGCGCCAGCAGTGGTGGGACAGCCCCGAACACCGGGGAGCTGTTTTTT; cdr3_aa: CASSGGTAPNTGELFF
d_call: .; clone_size: .; j_call: TRBJ2-7; v_call: TRBV9; cdr3_nt: TGTGCCAGCAGCGTGGAGGATGCCTACGAGCAGTACTTC; cdr3_aa: CASSVEDAYEQYF
d_call: TRBD2; clone_size: .; j_call: TRBJ2-2; v_call: TRBV2; cdr3_nt: TGTGCCAGCAAGGGACTAGCGCTCACCGGGGAGCTGTTTTTT; cdr3_aa: CASKGLALTGELFF
d_call: TRBD1; clone_size: .; j_call: TRBJ2-1; v_call: TRBV5-1; cdr3_nt: TGCGCCAGTTCGATGGTGGCTACCCAAGGGGGCCTCAGCTCCTACAATGAGCAGTTCTTC; cdr3_aa: CASSMVATQGGLSSYNEQFF
d_call: .; clone_size: .; j_call: TRBJ1-2; v_call: TRBV6-5; cdr3_nt: TGTGCCAGCAGGACAGGTCTTGACTATGGCTACACCTTC; cdr3_aa: CASRTGLDYGYTF
d_call: .; clone_size: few; j_call: TRBJ1-1; v_call: TRBV6-5; cdr3_nt: TGTGCCAGCAGAACAACAGGACAGAACACTGAAGCTTTCTTT; cdr3_aa: CASRTTGQNTEAFF
d_call: TRBD1; clone_size: .; j_call: TRBJ1-2; v_call: TRBV5-1; cdr3_nt: TGCGCCAGCAGCTCGGGACAGGTCAATGGAGGCTACACCTTC; cdr3_aa: CASSSGQVNGGYTF
d_call: .; clone_size: .; j_call: TRBJ1-3; v_call: TRBV3-1/TRBV3-2; cdr3_nt: TGTGCCAGCAGCCTTAACATAATGGGAAACACCATATATTTT; cdr3_aa: CASSLNIMGNTIYF
d_call: .; clone_size: .; j_call: TRBJ2-7; v_call: TRBV27; cdr3_nt: TGTGCCAGCAGTTTACCGGGACATCCTTACGAGCAGTACTTC; cdr3_aa: CASSLPGHPYEQYF
d_call: .; clone_size: .; j_call: TRBJ2-3; v_call: TRBV9; cdr3_nt: TGTGCCAGCAGCGTAGGGCGGCAAGCAACCTACACAGATACGCAGTATTTT; cdr3_aa: CASSVGRQATYTDTQYF
d_call: TRBD1; clone_size: .; j_call: TRBJ2-7; v_call: TRBV10-3; cdr3_nt: TGTGCCATCAGTCCCTCCGGGACAGGGGGATCCCACGAGCAGTACTTC; cdr3_aa: CAISPSGTGGSHEQYF
d_call: TRBD2; clone_size: .; j_call: TRBJ2-7; v_call: TRBV5-1; cdr3_nt: TGCGCCAGCAGCTCTAGGACTAGCAGCTCCTACGAGCAGTACTTC; cdr3_aa: CASSSRTSSSYEQYF
d_call: .; clone_size: .; j_call: TRBJ2-7; v_call: TRBV30; cdr3_nt: TGTGCCTGGAGTCAGGTTGACGAGCAGTACTTC; cdr3_aa: CAWSQVDEQYF
d_call: .; clone_size: .; j_call: TRBJ2-1; v_call: TRBV28; cdr3_nt: TGTGCCAGCAGTTTAGTCGGTACCTACAATGAGCAGTTCTTC; cdr3_aa: CASSLVGTYNEQFF